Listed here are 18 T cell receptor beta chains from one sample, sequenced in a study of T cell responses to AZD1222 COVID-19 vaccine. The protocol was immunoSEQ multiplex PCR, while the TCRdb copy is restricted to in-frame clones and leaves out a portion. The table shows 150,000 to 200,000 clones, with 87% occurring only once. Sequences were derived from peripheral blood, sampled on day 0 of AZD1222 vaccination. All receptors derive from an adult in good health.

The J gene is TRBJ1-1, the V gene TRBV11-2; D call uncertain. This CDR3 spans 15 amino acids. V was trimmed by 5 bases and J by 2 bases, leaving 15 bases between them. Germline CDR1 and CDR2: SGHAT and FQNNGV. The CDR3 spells CASSARHTRNTEAFF. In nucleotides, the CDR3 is TGTGCCAGCAGCGCCCGGCATACAAGAAACACTGAAGCTTTCTTT.

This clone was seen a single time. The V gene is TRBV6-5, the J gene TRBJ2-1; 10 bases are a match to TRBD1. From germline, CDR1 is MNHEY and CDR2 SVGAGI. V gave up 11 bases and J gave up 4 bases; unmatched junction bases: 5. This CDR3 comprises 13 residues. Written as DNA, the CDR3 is TGTGCCGTGACAGGGGGCGCGTACAATGAGCAGTTCTTC. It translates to CAVTGGAYNEQFF.

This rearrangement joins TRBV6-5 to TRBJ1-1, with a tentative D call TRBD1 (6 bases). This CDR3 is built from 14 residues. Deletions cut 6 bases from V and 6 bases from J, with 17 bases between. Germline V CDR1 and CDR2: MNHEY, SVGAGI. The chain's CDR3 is CASRFGIKGAEAFF. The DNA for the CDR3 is TGTGCCAGCAGATTCGGGATCAAGGGGGCTGAAGCTTTCTTT.

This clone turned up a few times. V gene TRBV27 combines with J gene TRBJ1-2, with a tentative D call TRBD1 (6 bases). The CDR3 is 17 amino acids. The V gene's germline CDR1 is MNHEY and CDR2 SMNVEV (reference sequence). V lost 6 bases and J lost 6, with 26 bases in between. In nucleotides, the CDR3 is TGTGCCAGCAGCCCTCGGCAGGGGAAACGAGAATCGGATGGCTACACCTTC. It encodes CASSPRQGKRESDGYTF.

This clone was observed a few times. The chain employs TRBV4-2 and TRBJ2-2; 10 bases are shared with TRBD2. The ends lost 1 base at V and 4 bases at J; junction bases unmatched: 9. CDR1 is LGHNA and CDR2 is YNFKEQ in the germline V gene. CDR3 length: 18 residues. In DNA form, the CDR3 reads TGTGCCAGCAGCCAAGTTCGGGGGGGGACTAGCGCCACCGGGGAGCTGTTTTTT. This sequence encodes CASSQVRGGTSATGELFF.

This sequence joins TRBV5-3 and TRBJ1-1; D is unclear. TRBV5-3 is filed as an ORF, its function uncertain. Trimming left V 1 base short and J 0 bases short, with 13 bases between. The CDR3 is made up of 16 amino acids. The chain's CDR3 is CARSLPGLSLNTEAFF. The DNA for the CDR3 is TGTGCCAGAAGCTTGCCGGGCCTCTCCTTGAACACTGAAGCTTTCTTT.

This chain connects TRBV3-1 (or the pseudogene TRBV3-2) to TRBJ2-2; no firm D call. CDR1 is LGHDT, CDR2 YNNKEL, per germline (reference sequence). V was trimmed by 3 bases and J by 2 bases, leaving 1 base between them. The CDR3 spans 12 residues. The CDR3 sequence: CASSHNTGELFF. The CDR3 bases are TGTGCCAGCAGCCATAACACCGGGGAGCTGTTTTTT.

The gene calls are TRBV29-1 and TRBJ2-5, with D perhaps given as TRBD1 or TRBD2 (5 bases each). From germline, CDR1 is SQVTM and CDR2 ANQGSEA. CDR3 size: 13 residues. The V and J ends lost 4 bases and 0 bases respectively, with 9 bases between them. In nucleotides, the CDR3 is TGCAGCGTTGCGGGACGCCACCAAGAGACCCAGTACTTC. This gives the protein CSVAGRHQETQYF.

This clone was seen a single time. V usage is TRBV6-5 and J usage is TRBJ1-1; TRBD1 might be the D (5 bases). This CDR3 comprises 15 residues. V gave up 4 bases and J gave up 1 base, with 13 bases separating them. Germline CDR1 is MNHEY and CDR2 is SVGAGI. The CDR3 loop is CASSFAYQGNTEAFF. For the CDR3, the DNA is TGTGCCAGCAGTTTTGCCTACCAGGGGAACACTGAAGCTTTCTTT.

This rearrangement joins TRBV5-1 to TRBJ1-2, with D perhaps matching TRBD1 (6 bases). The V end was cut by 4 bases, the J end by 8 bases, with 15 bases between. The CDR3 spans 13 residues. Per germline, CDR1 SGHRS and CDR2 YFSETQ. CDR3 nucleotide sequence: TGCGCCAGCAGCCCAGGGGACCGATTCGGCTACACCTTC. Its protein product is CASSPGDRFGYTF.

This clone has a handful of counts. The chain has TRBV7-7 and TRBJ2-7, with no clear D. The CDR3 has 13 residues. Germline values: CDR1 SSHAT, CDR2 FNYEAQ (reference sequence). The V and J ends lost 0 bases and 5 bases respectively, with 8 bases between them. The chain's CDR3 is CASSLAEGDEQYF. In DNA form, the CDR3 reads TGTGCCAGCAGCTTAGCTGAAGGTGACGAGCAGTACTTC.

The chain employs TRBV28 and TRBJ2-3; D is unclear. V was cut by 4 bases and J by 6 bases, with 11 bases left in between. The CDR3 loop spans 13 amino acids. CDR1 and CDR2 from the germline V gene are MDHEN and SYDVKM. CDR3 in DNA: TGTGCCAGCAGTTCCCGAACCCCCGATACGCAGTATTTT. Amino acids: CASSSRTPDTQYF. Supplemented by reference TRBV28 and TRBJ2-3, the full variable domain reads DVKVTQSSRYLVKRTGEKVFLECVQDMDHENMFWYRQDPGLGLRLIYFSYDVKMKEKGDIPEGYSVSREKKERFSLILESASTNQTSMYLCASSSRTPDTQYFGPGTRLTVL.

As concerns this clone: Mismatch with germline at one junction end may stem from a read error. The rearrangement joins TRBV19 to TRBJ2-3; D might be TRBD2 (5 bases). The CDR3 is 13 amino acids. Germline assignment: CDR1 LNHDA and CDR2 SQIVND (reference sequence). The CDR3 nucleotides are TGTGCCAGTAGTGAAGCGGTCACAGATACGCGGTATTTT. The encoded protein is CASSEAVTDTRYF.

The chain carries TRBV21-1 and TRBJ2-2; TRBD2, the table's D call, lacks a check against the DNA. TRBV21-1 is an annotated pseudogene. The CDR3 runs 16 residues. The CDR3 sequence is CASSRRGPGGTGELFF. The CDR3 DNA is TGTGCCAGCAGCAGGAGGGGTCCTGGGGGCACCGGGGAGCTGTTTTTT.

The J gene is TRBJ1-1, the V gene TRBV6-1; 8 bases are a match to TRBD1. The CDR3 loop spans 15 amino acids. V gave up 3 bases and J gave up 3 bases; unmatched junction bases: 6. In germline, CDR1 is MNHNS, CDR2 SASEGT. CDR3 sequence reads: CASSDAGGLYTEAFF. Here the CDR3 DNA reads TGTGCCAGCAGTGACGCAGGGGGCCTATACACTGAAGCTTTCTTT.

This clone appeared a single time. The CDR3 coding sequence is TGTGCCAGCTCACCTGCCGGGACAGGGAACTACGAGCAGTACTTC. It codes for CASSPAGTGNYEQYF. The chain has TRBV18 and TRBJ2-7; 9 nucleotides align to TRBD1. Germline V gene sequence: CDR1 KGHSH, CDR2 LQKENI. After removal of 3 bases from V and 3 bases from J, the junction contained 6 bases not matched to a gene. The CDR3 has 15 residues.

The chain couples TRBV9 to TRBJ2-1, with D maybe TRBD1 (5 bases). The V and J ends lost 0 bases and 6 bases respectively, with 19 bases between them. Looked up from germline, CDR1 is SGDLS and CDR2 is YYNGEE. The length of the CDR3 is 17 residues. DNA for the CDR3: TGTGCCAGCAGCGTAGAGGGTCTAGGGGTTCCCCTCAATGAGCAGTTCTTC. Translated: CASSVEGLGVPLNEQFF.

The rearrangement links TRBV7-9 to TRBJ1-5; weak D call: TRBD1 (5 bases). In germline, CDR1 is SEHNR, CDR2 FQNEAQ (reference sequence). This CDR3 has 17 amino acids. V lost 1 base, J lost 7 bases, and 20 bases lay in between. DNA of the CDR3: TGTGCCAGCAGCTTAGGGGGAGGGGCCACCGGGTACCAGCCCCAGCATTTT. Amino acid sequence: CASSLGGGATGYQPQHF. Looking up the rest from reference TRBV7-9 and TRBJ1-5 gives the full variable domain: DTGVSQNPRHKITKRGQNVTFRCDPISEHNRLYWYRQTLGQGPEFLTYFQNEAQLEKSRLLSDRFSAERPKGSFSTLEIQRTEQGDSAMYLCASSLGGGATGYQPQHFGDGTRLSIL.